These T cell receptor beta chains were read from a single sample in a study of identical twins. TCRdb reprocessed the 5' RACE reads via MiXCR and lists one record per CDR3 protein. The table shows under 500,000 distinct CDR3 sequences, with over 11% occurring only once. The same specimen was also included in a second study, on yellow fever vaccine responses in identical twins.

Sequences were obtained from CD4+ T cells sorted from blood. The source of these receptors is a woman under 30 in good health. The CDR3 runs from the conserved cysteine through the conserved F or W. D genes are given only for firm matches. Size is stated for part of the rows, as once, few or many counts, or as a class when the clone is expanded.

v_call	d_call	clone_size	j_call	cdr3_aa	cdr3_nt
TRBV15	-	many	TRBJ2-3	CATSRNHGTAVGLTQYF	TGTGCCACCAGCAGAAACCACGGGACCGCGGTGGGTTTAACGCAGTATTTT
TRBV4-1	TRBD2	-	TRBJ2-4	CASSQDSALAVAKNIQYF	TGCGCCAGCAGCCAAGATTCGGCACTAGCGGTAGCCAAAAACATTCAGTACTTC
TRBV20-1	TRBD2	few	TRBJ2-1	CSARSLAGGYNEQFF	TGCAGTGCTAGGTCACTAGCGGGGGGGTACAATGAGCAGTTCTTC
TRBV4-3	TRBD2	many	TRBJ2-1	CASSLSGTSGAEQFF	TGCGCCAGCAGCCTGTCCGGGACTAGCGGTGCTGAGCAGTTCTTC
TRBV6-1	-	-	TRBJ2-3	CASSETNLPDTQYF	TGTGCCAGCAGTGAAACAAATCTCCCAGATACGCAGTATTTT
TRBV7-9	-	-	TRBJ2-5	CASSSVELGGGQETQYF	TGTGCCAGCAGCTCAGTGGAGCTGGGCGGTGGGCAAGAGACCCAGTACTTC
TRBV5-1	-	many	TRBJ2-7	CASSLSRQAPTYEQYF	TGCGCCAGCAGCTTGTCGCGGCAGGCCCCCACCTACGAGCAGTACTTC
TRBV7-8	TRBD2	few	TRBJ2-3	CASSLITGLGSTDTQYF	TGTGCCAGCAGCTTAATAACGGGACTAGGCTCCACAGATACGCAGTATTTT
TRBV5-1	-	few	TRBJ2-7	CASSLTEYSYEQYF	TGCGCCAGCAGCCTCACTGAATACTCCTACGAGCAGTACTTC
TRBV6-2/TRBV6-3	TRBD2	few	TRBJ2-2	CASSPNPRTSGFYTGELFF	TGTGCCAGCAGTCCAAACCCCCGGACTAGCGGATTTTACACCGGGGAGCTGTTTTTT
TRBV6-5	TRBD1	few	TRBJ2-1	CASSYGTANYNEQFF	TGTGCCAGCAGTTACGGGACAGCGAATTACAATGAGCAGTTCTTC
TRBV28	-	few	TRBJ2-7	CASSTPPGPGSSYEQYF	TGTGCCAGCAGTACACCCCCGGGGCCAGGGAGCTCCTACGAGCAGTACTTC
TRBV20-1	TRBD1	-	TRBJ2-7	CSARARGQGGFYEQYF	TGCAGTGCTAGAGCCCGCGGACAGGGGGGGTTCTACGAGCAGTACTTC
TRBV3-1	-	few	TRBJ1-5	CASSPRGLNQPQHF	TGTGCCAGCAGCCCACGAGGTCTGAATCAGCCCCAGCATTTT
TRBV28	TRBD1	few	TRBJ2-7	CASSFGDRASEQYF	TGTGCCAGCAGTTTTGGGGACAGGGCCTCTGAGCAGTACTTC
TRBV12-2	-	once	TRBJ2-2	CASRLPRDRGLGTGELFF	TGTGCAAGTCGCTTACCCCGGGACAGGGGCCTAGGAACCGGGGAGCTGTTTTTT
TRBV12-5	TRBD2	-	TRBJ2-1	CASGLAPGTSTYNEQFF	TGTGCTAGTGGTTTGGCCCCCGGGACTAGCACCTACAATGAGCAGTTCTTC
TRBV28	-	many	TRBJ1-2	CASSSGTANGYTF	TGTGCCAGCAGTTCGGGGACGGCCAATGGCTACACCTTC
TRBV5-1	TRBD2	few	TRBJ2-3	CASSLVMASGGPPTDTQYF	TGCGCCAGCAGCTTGGTCATGGCTAGCGGGGGCCCCCCCACAGATACGCAGTATTTT
TRBV10-3	-	-	TRBJ1-1	CAISEPTQTTEAFF	TGTGCCATCAGTGAGCCAACTCAGACCACTGAAGCTTTCTTT
TRBV11-2	-	few	TRBJ2-7	CASSSLAGPGRYEQYF	TGTGCCAGCAGCTCCCTCGCAGGGCCAGGCCGATACGAGCAGTACTTC
TRBV19	-	-	TRBJ2-5	CASTQGTTQETQYF	TGTGCCAGTACGCAGGGGACGACTCAAGAGACCCAGTACTTC
TRBV20-1	-	-	TRBJ2-7	CSARGGGKVGEQYF	TGCAGTGCTAGAGGGGGCGGGAAAGTGGGCGAGCAGTACTTC
TRBV2	TRBD2	-	TRBJ2-3	CASNPLAGGNTDTQYF	TGTGCCAGCAACCCACTAGCGGGAGGGAACACAGATACGCAGTATTTT
TRBV4-3	TRBD1	many	TRBJ1-4	CASSLAQGAEKLFF	TGCGCCAGCAGCTTAGCACAGGGGGCTGAAAAACTGTTTTTT
TRBV14	TRBD1	few	TRBJ2-7	CASSHGQGRYEQYF	TGTGCCAGCAGCCACGGACAGGGTAGATACGAGCAGTACTTC
TRBV4-1	TRBD2	few	TRBJ2-1	CASSQAGGQGYEQFF	TGCGCCAGCAGCCAAGCGGGAGGCCAAGGCTATGAGCAGTTCTTC
TRBV21-1	-	few	TRBJ2-1	CASSPRDRAYNEQFF	TGTGCCAGCAGCCCCCGGGACCGAGCCTACAATGAGCAGTTCTTC
TRBV7-9	-	few	TRBJ1-1	CASLRGDTEAFF	TGTGCCAGCTTACGTGGGGACACTGAAGCTTTCTTT
TRBV18	-	-	TRBJ2-2	CASSPPSRDTGELFF	TGTGCCAGCTCACCACCCTCGCGGGACACCGGGGAGCTGTTTTTT
TRBV30	-	few	TRBJ2-7	CAWSVSAGGAYEQYF	TGTGCCTGGAGTGTATCGGCAGGGGGGGCCTACGAGCAGTACTTC
TRBV3-1	TRBD1	-	TRBJ1-5	CASSQTTGESNQPQHF	TGTGCCAGCAGCCAAACGACAGGGGAAAGCAATCAGCCCCAGCATTTT
TRBV3-1	-	-	TRBJ2-1	CASSQVLGGSYNEQFF	TGTGCCAGCAGCCAAGTTCTGGGGGGCTCCTACAATGAGCAGTTCTTC
TRBV12-3/TRBV12-4	-	many	TRBJ1-1	CASSLRTANTEAFF	TGTGCCAGCAGTTTGAGGACAGCGAACACTGAAGCTTTCTTT
TRBV12-3/TRBV12-4	TRBD2	many	TRBJ2-1	CASSASGTSGFREQFF	TGTGCCAGCAGTGCATCCGGGACTAGCGGGTTTCGGGAGCAGTTCTTC
TRBV2	-	-	TRBJ2-5	CASYGRGRKEFETQYF	TGTGCCAGCTACGGACGGGGGAGGAAGGAGTTCGAGACCCAGTACTTC
TRBV25-1	TRBD1	few	TRBJ1-5	CASSGGPGTGGIQPQHF	TGTGCCAGCAGTGGTGGGCCCGGGACAGGGGGCATTCAGCCCCAGCATTTT
TRBV29-1	TRBD1	few	TRBJ2-2	CSVVRTGLGELFF	TGCAGCGTGGTTCGGACAGGGCTCGGGGAGCTGTTTTTT
TRBV30	-	-	TRBJ1-1	CAWNRDTEAFF	TGTGCCTGGAACAGGGACACTGAAGCTTTCTTT
TRBV20-1	TRBD2	few	TRBJ2-1	CSARNGRGSFNEQFF	TGCAGTGCTAGGAATGGTCGCGGGAGCTTCAATGAGCAGTTCTTC
TRBV6-2/TRBV6-3	-	many	TRBJ1-5	CASRTSGEGNQPQHF	TGTGCCAGCAGAACCTCCGGGGAGGGCAATCAGCCCCAGCATTTT
TRBV20-1	-	many	TRBJ1-2	CSARAPDTNYGYTF	TGCAGTGCTAGAGCCCCCGACACGAACTATGGCTACACCTTC
TRBV5-1	-	-	TRBJ2-5	CASSWTASGEETQYF	TGCGCCAGCAGTTGGACAGCCTCTGGGGAAGAGACCCAGTACTTC
TRBV20-1	TRBD1	-	TRBJ2-4	CSARIGTGGISAKNIQYF	TGCAGTGCTAGAATTGGGACAGGGGGTATCTCGGCCAAAAACATTCAGTACTTC
TRBV3-1	-	few	TRBJ2-7	CASSQGYYEQYF	TGTGCCAGCAGCCAAGGTTACTACGAGCAGTACTTC
TRBV10-3	-	-	TRBJ1-4	CAISDRGVSNEKLFF	TGTGCCATCAGTGACAGAGGGGTTTCTAATGAAAAACTGTTTTTT
TRBV19	TRBD1	few	TRBJ1-1	CASSIEATGAREAFF	TGTGCCAGTAGTATAGAGGCAACAGGGGCGCGAGAAGCTTTCTTT
TRBV7-9	-	few	TRBJ1-5	CASSLDRASNQPQHF	TGTGCCAGCAGCTTAGATCGGGCGAGCAATCAGCCCCAGCATTTT
TRBV12-3/TRBV12-4	TRBD1	many	TRBJ2-7	CASTNTGQGTYEQYF	TGTGCCAGCACCAACACGGGACAGGGTACCTACGAGCAGTACTTC
TRBV7-7	TRBD1	-	TRBJ2-5	CASSPKAGQGIAQETQYF	TGTGCTAGCAGCCCCAAGGCAGGACAGGGTATTGCACAAGAGACCCAGTACTTC